Described below is a single TCR beta chain sequence and its context. Original analysis: Reference gene primers were amplified, and this amplification served to estimate nucleated cell counts. Repertoires were generated with immunoSEQ multiplex PCR, while TCRdb's copy carries only in-frame clones and drops some. Clonal size and the V and J genes are those of that table, whereas D and trimming came from the DNA. Of 90,000 to 110,000 clones listed, about 90% are singletons. V lost 5 bases to trimming and J lost 4 bases; unmatched junction nucleotides: 4. The CDR3 is made up of 13 amino acids. Germline CDR1 and CDR2: SGHRS and YFSETQ. This specimen comes from a study of blood T cell repertoires in COVID-19. Overall study: Spain, Italy and the United States supplied samples that represented acute and convalescent COVID-19. PBMCs, B-cell-depleted T cells, or T cells were the source of the cDNA or gDNA that made up the material.

V is TRBV5-1 and J is TRBJ1-1; the match to TRBD1 covers 8 bases. Material: peripheral blood. The receptor's source is a human donor in a cohort sampled during active COVID-19. The CDR3 nucleotides read TGCGCCAGCAGTCAGACAGGGGTCACTGAAGCTTTCTTT. Residues: CASSQTGVTEAFF.